The 9 T cell receptor beta chains in this list originate from one sample, sequenced in a study of T cell responses to AZD1222 COVID-19 vaccine. Some clones are missing from TCRdb's copy, which holds only in-frame ones; the method was immunoSEQ multiplex PCR. The repertoire consists of 140,000 to 150,000 clones, with over 75% occurring once and the leading ten covering over 1.1%. The specimen comprised peripheral blood, sampled on day 0 of AZD1222 vaccination. Receptors were obtained from an adult in good health.

The rearrangement uses TRBV21-1 and TRBJ1-5. TRBV21-1 constitutes a pseudogene. The CDR3 is 19 residues long. The CDR3, as DNA: TGTGCCAGCACATCCCTAGAGGGACGGGACCAGGAAAGCAATCAGCCCCAGCATTTT. It yields the protein CASTSLEGRDQESNQPQHF.

The chain employs TRBV11-2 and TRBJ1-6; 10 bases are a match to TRBD1. The CDR3 loop spans 14 amino acids. V was clipped by 5 bases and J by 8 bases; unmatched bases: 3. CDR1 SGHAT and CDR2 FQNNGV come from the germline V gene. For the CDR3, the DNA is TGTGCCAGCAGCCTAGGACAGGGGGATTCACCCCTCCACTTT. Translated: CASSLGQGDSPLHF.

The rearrangement links TRBV29-1 to TRBJ2-6; D ambiguous. The CDR3 spans 12 residues. From germline, CDR1 is SQVTM and CDR2 ANQGSEA. Trimming took off 6 bases at V and 2 bases at J, with 5 bases between the two ends. The DNA for the CDR3 is TGCAGCGTAAGGGCTGGGGCCAACGTCCTGACTTTC. Translated: CSVRAGANVLTF.

The rearrangement links TRBV29-1 to TRBJ1-1; a possible D gene is TRBD1 (5 bases). The V end was cut by 7 bases, the J end by 2 bases, with 14 bases between. The germline V gene encodes CDR1 SQVTM and CDR2 ANQGSEA. The CDR3 runs to 13 residues. As DNA, the CDR3 is TGCAGCGGTATGGGACCGGTTAACACTGAAGCTTTCTTT. Translating it yields CSGMGPVNTEAFF.

The chain combines TRBV9 with TRBJ2-2; 8 nucleotides line up with TRBD2. V trimming: 3 bases; J trimming: 6 bases; junction bases outside the gene matches: 13. From germline, CDR1 is SGDLS and CDR2 YYNGEE. CDR3 length: 17 residues. The CDR3 loop is CASSERSGGGSAGELFF. As DNA, the CDR3 is TGTGCCAGCAGCGAGAGGAGCGGGGGCGGTTCTGCCGGGGAGCTGTTTTTT. Filled out from reference TRBV9 and TRBJ2-2, the complete variable domain reads DSGVTQTPKHLITATGQRVTLRCSPRSGDLSVYWYQQSLDQGLQFLIQYYNGEERAKGNILERFSAQQFPDLHSELNLSSLELGDSALYFCASSERSGGGSAGELFFGEGSRLTVL.

This chain joins TRBV12-3 or TRBV12-4 and TRBJ1-1; D is unresolved. Trimming shortened V by 3 bases and J by 6 bases, and 11 bases separated the two germline ends. This CDR3 contains 13 residues. The CDR3 region is CASSFTGGAEAFF. CDR3 bases: TGTGCCAGCAGTTTTACGGGAGGCGCTGAAGCTTTCTTT.

This chain connects TRBV18 to TRBJ1-5; 7 nucleotides match TRBD1. Germline V CDR1 and CDR2: KGHSH, LQKENI. The CDR3 loop spans 15 amino acids. The J segment lost 4 bases and the V segment lost 6 bases, leaving 9 bases of the junction unmatched. The CDR3 bases are TGTGCCAGCTCGCTTATACAGGGGTCGAATCAGCCCCAGCATTTT. Translating it yields CASSLIQGSNQPQHF.

V usage is TRBV25-1 and J usage is TRBJ1-1, with 8 bases identical to TRBD1. Per germline, CDR1 MGHDK and CDR2 SYGVNS. The CDR3 consists of 14 residues. V lost 8 bases to trimming and J lost 3 bases; unmatched junction nucleotides: 8. The chain's CDR3 is CASLPDREYTEAFF. The DNA of the CDR3 is TGTGCCAGCCTGCCGGACAGGGAATACACTGAAGCTTTCTTT.

The chain employs TRBV6-5 and TRBJ1-3; D ambiguous. The germline V and J ends were trimmed by 3 bases and 0 bases, with 12 bases remaining between them. Germline V CDR1 and CDR2: MNHEY, SVGAGI. The CDR3 extends over 16 amino acids. CDR3 residues: CASSYGRSTSGNTIYF. The CDR3 DNA follows: TGTGCCAGCAGTTATGGCCGTTCTACCTCTGGAAACACCATATATTTT.